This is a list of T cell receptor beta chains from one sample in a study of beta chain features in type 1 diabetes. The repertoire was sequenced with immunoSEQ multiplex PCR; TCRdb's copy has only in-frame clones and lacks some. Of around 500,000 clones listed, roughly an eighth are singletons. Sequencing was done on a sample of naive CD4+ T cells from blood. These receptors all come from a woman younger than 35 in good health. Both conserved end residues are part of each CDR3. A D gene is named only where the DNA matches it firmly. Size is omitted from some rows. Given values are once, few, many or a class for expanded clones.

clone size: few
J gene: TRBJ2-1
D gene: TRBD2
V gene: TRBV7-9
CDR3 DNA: TGTGCCAGCAGCTTCGGCGGGAGCTCCTACAATGAGCAGTTCTTC
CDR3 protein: CASSFGGSSYNEQFF

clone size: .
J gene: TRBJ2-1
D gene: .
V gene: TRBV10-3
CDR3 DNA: TGTGCCATCAGCGCTAGTCATATAGGAAATGAGCAGTTCTTC
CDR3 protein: CAISASHIGNEQFF

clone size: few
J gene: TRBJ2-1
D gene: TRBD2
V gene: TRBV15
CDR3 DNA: TGTGCCACCAGTAGCGGGGGGCCCGGGAATGAGCAGTTCTTC
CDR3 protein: CATSSGGPGNEQFF

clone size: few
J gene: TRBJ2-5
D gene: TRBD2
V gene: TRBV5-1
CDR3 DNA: TGCGCCAGCAGCTCCGGGACTACACAAGAGACCCAGTACTTC
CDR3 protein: CASSSGTTQETQYF

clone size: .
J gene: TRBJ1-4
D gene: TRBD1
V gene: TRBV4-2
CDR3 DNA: TGTGCCAGCAGCCAAGACAGGGGGCGCATGGATGAAAAACTGTTTTTT
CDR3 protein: CASSQDRGRMDEKLFF

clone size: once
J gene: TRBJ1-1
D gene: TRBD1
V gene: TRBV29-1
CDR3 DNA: TGCAGCGTCCGACAGGGGAAGAGTGAAGCTTTCTTT
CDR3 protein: CSVRQGKSEAFF

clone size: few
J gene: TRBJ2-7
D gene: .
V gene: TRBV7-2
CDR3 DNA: TGTGCCAGCAGGTTACTAACAGGGAGCTACGAGCAGTACTTC
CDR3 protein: CASRLLTGSYEQYF

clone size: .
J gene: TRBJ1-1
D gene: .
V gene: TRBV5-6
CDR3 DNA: TGTGCCAGCAGCTTCAGGGAAGGCACTGAAGCTTTCTTT
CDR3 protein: CASSFREGTEAFF

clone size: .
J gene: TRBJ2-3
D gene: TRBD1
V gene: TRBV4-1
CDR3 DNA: TGCGCCAGCAGCCGTGGGACAGGGGGCGCGACAGATACGCAGTATTTT
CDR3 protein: CASSRGTGGATDTQYF

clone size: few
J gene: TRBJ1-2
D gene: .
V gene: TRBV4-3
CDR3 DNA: TGCGCCAGCAGCCGAAAGGACGGCTATGGCTACACCTTC
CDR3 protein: CASSRKDGYGYTF

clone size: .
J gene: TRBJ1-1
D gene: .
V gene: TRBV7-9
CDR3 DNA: TGTGCCAGCAGCTTAGCTGGTGGGGAAGCTTTCTTT
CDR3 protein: CASSLAGGEAFF

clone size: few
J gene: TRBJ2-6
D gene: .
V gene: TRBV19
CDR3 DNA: TGTGCCAGTAGTGGCGGACAGATCTCTGGGGCCAACGTCCTGACTTTC
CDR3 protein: CASSGGQISGANVLTF

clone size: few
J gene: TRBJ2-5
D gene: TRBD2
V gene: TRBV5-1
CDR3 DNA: TGCGCCAGCAGCCCCGGGACTAACCAAGAGACCCAGTACTTC
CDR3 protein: CASSPGTNQETQYF

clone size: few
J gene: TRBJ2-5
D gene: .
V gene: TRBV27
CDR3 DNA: TGTGCCAGCAGTTCAATCCGGGGGCGACAGACCCAGTACTTC
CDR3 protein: CASSSIRGRQTQYF

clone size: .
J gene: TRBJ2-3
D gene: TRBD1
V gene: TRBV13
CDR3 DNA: TGTGCCAGCAGCCCCAACTGGTGGACAGGGAGCACAGATACGCAGTATTTT
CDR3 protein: CASSPNWWTGSTDTQYF

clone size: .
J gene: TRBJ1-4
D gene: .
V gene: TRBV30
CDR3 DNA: TGTGCCTGGAAAGGCACCACAGCAACTAATGAAAAACTGTTTTTT
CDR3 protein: CAWKGTTATNEKLFF

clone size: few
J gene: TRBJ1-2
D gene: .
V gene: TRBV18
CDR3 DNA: TGTGCCAGCTCACCACCAACCCGTCGGGGCTACACCTTC
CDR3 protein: CASSPPTRRGYTF

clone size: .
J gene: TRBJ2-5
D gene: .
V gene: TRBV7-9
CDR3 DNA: TGTGCCAGCGGCAAGCAGGCCTCAGAGACCCAGTACTTC
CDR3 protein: CASGKQASETQYF

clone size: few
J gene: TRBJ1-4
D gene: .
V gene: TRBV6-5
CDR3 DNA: TGTGCCAGCAGTCGTGTCGGCAGCTTAGATGAAAAACTGTTTTTT
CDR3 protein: CASSRVGSLDEKLFF

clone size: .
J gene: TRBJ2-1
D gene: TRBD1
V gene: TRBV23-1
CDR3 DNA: TGCGCCAGCACCCCGACCGGGACAGGGATCCGGTACGAGCAGTTCTTC
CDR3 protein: CASTPTGTGIRYEQFF

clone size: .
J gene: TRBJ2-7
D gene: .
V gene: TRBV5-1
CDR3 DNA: TGCGCCAGCAGTCGGACTTCCAGGGATTACGAGCAGTACTTC
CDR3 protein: CASSRTSRDYEQYF

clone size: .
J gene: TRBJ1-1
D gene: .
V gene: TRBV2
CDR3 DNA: TGTGCCAGCAGTGCTACCGCCTGGGGAGCTTTCTTT
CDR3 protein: CASSATAWGAFF

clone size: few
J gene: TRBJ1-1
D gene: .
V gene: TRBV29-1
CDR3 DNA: TGCAGCGTCGCCATTGGTATCACTGAAGCTTTCTTT
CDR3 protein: CSVAIGITEAFF

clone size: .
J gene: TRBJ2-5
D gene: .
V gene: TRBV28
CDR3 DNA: TGTGCCAGCAGAAACCAAGAGACCCAGTACTTC
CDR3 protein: CASRNQETQYF

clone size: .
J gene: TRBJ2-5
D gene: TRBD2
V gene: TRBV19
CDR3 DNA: TGTGCCAGTAGTATAAGTCCGATGGGACTAGCGCGCTACTTC
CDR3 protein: CASSISPMGLARYF

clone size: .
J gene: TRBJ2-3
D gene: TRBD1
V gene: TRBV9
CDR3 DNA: TGTGCCAGCAGCTACGGGGACAGGATAAGCACAGATACGCAGTATTTT
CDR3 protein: CASSYGDRISTDTQYF

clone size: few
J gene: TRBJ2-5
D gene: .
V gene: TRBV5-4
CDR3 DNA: TGTGCCAGCAGCTTGGGGCAAAGAAAAGAGACCCAGTACTTC
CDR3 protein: CASSLGQRKETQYF

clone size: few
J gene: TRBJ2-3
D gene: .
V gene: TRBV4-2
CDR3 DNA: TGTGCCAGCAGCCCAGTCACACTCCGGGAATACACAGATACGCAGTATTTT
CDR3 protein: CASSPVTLREYTDTQYF

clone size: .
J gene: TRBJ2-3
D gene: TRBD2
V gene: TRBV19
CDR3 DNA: TGTGCCAGTACCGATACTAGCGGGAGAACCCGAGATACGCAGTATTTT
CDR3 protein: CASTDTSGRTRDTQYF

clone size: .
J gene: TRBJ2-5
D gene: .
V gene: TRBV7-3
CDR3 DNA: TGTGCCAGCATCCACAGGAATCAGTACCAAGAGACCCAGTACTTC
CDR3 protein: CASIHRNQYQETQYF

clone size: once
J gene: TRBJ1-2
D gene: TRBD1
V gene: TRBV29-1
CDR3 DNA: TGCAGCGTTGACAGGGGGCGCTACACCTTC
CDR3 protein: CSVDRGRYTF

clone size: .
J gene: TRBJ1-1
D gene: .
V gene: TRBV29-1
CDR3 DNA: TGCAGCGTTGAAGAGGGAACAGGGTTCCTGTACACTGAAGCTTTCTTT
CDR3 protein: CSVEEGTGFLYTEAFF

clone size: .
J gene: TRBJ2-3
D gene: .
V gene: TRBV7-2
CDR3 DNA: TGTGCCAGCGTCAGTCGGCGGGGAGACACAGATACGCAGTATTTT
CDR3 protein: CASVSRRGDTDTQYF

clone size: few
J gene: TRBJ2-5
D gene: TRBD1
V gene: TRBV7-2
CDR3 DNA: TGTGCCAGCAGCTCAAAAACAGGGGACGTGGCCCAGTACTTC
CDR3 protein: CASSSKTGDVAQYF

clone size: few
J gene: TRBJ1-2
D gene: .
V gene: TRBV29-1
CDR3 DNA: TGCAGCGTTGTTCCAGGGTTTACCCCTAACTATGGCTACACCTTC
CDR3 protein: CSVVPGFTPNYGYTF